This T cell receptor (beta chain) came from a study of blood T cell repertoires in COVID-19. About the research overall: Spain, Italy and the United States supplied samples that represented acute and convalescent COVID-19. Nucleic acid was either cDNA or gDNA, and it came from T cells, B-cell-depleted T cells, or PBMCs.

The table came from immunoSEQ multiplex PCR; TCRdb's copy has only in-frame clones and leaves some out. Of some 120,000 clones listed, around 83% are singletons. Germline V gene data show CDR1 as MGHDK and CDR2 as SYGVNS. Trimming took 6 bases from V and 4 from J; bases not matched to a gene: 5. This CDR3 comprises 15 residues. The V and J genes are TRBV25-1 and TRBJ2-1, with 11 bases aligning to TRBD2. The sample consisted of peripheral blood. The receptor's source is an elderly woman with COVID-19, enrolled during active disease. For the CDR3, the DNA is TGTGCCAGCAGCCTAGCGGGAGGAGGATACAATGAGCAGTTCTTC. It codes for CASSLAGGGYNEQFF.